Presented here are 11 T cell receptor beta chains from one specimen sequenced in a study of PD-1 blockade in classical Hodgkin lymphoma. The protocol was immunoSEQ multiplex PCR, while the TCRdb copy is restricted to in-frame clones and leaves out a portion. Among approximately 9,000 clones listed, about 87% were seen once. The time point was: cycle 4 day 1 (C4D1), after 5 to 7 weeks of nivolumab. After autologous stem cell transplantation all patients relapsed, and prior brentuximab vedotin exposure differed between cohorts. The material was peripheral blood mononuclear cells (PBMCs), obtained before the fourth cycle of nivolumab. These receptors all stem from a human donor with classical Hodgkin lymphoma.

This clone was observed a single time. This chain links TRBV13 with TRBJ1-3; no clear D gene. With 0 bases removed from V and 8 bases from J, the gap between germline ends came to 14 bases. The germline CDR1 and CDR2 sequences are PRHDT and FYEKMQ (reference sequence). CDR3 size: 15 residues. CDR3 in amino acids: CASSLGGRRFDTIYF. CDR3 bases: TGTGCCAGCAGCTTAGGGGGCAGGCGGTTTGACACCATATATTTT.

This clone was recorded a few times. V usage is TRBV18 and J usage is TRBJ2-2; no firm D call. The germline CDR1 and CDR2 sequences are KGHSH and LQKENI. The CDR3 totals 14 residues. Deletions cut 0 bases from V and 0 bases from J, with 2 bases between. DNA for the CDR3: TGTGCCAGCTCACCACCGTCGAACACCGGGGAGCTGTTTTTT. Its protein product is CASSPPSNTGELFF.

The V and J genes are TRBV9 and TRBJ1-1; D unresolved. V was shortened by 0 bases and J by 0 bases, with 9 bases between the two germline ends. The germline V gene has CDR1 SGDLS and CDR2 YYNGEE. The CDR3 covers 15 residues. CDR3 bases: TGTGCCAGCAGCGTAGCGGGGTACATGAACACTGAAGCTTTCTTT. Its translation is CASSVAGYMNTEAFF.

The chain recombines TRBV5-1 with TRBJ1-6; D remains ambiguous. CDR3 size: 15 residues. CDR1 is SGHRS, CDR2 YFSETQ, per germline. Trimming cost V 0 bases and J 6 bases, with 10 bases left between them. CDR3 DNA sequence: TGCGCCAGCAGCTTGGGCACAACAGTTAATTCACCCCTCCACTTT. Its translation: CASSLGTTVNSPLHF.

CDR3 coding DNA: TGTGCCAGCAGGACCTGGCGGACAGGGTCGGCAGATACGCAGTATTTT. Translating gives CASRTWRTGSADTQYF. The chain couples TRBV2 to TRBJ2-3, with TRBD1 matching over 8 bases. Losses at the gene ends were 6 bases for V and 4 bases for J; bases not matched to a gene: 12. Germline assignment: CDR1 SNHLY and CDR2 FYNNEI. The CDR3 loop spans 16 amino acids.

The chain links TRBV19 to TRBJ2-3, with D perhaps matching TRBD2 (6 bases). V lost 5 bases and J lost 0, with 18 bases in between. Per germline, CDR1 LNHDA and CDR2 SQIVND (reference sequence). The CDR3 is 17 amino acids. CDR3 loop: CASSPLGGSRSTDTQYF. The DNA of the CDR3 is TGTGCCAGTAGTCCCTTGGGGGGATCCAGAAGCACAGATACGCAGTATTTT.

V gene TRBV29-1 combines with J gene TRBJ2-7; 16 nucleotides align to TRBD2. This CDR3 comprises 15 residues. Germline trimming cut 5 bases from V and 2 bases from J; bases unmatched to any gene: 3. Germline-derived CDR1 and CDR2 are SQVTM and ANQGSEA. In nucleotides, the CDR3 is TGCAGCGTTCCCGGGACTAGCGGGGGGGCCTACGAGCAGTACTTC. Its protein product is CSVPGTSGGAYEQYF.

This rearrangement joins TRBV7-9 to TRBJ1-2; D is unresolved. This CDR3 is 11 amino acids long. The germline V gene encodes CDR1 SEHNR and CDR2 FQNEAQ (reference sequence). Trimming left V 5 bases short and J 8 bases short, with 9 bases between. The CDR3 loop is CASSLTWGYTF. CDR3 nucleotides: TGTGCCAGCAGCCTCACGTGGGGCTACACCTTC.

This sequence joins TRBV2 and TRBJ1-1; unclear D gene. Between the trimmed V and J ends, which lost 6 bases and 5 bases, there was a span of 16 bases. CDR3 length equals 14 residues. Germline lookup yields CDR1 SNHLY and CDR2 FYNNEI. CDR3 nucleotide sequence: TGTGCCAGCAGCATAGACCGAGATCGGACTGAAGCTTTCTTT. It yields the protein CASSIDRDRTEAFF.

This chain joins TRBV28 and TRBJ2-4, with D perhaps matching TRBD2 (7 bases). CDR1 MDHEN and CDR2 SYDVKM come from the germline V gene. The CDR3 is 14 amino acids. The V end lost 3 bases, the J end lost 5 bases, and 11 bases lay between the germline ends. The CDR3 here is CASSFIGGENIQYF. CDR3 DNA: TGTGCCAGCAGTTTTATAGGGGGGGAAAACATTCAGTACTTC.

The gene calls are TRBV19 and TRBJ1-4, with 8 bases identical to TRBD1. V lost 5 bases and J lost 5; bases outside the gene matches: 4. CDR1 and CDR2 (germline): LNHDA, SQIVND (reference sequence). The CDR3 totals 14 residues. CDR3 amino acids: CASSPTGVNEKLFF. CDR3 coding DNA: TGTGCCAGTAGTCCGACAGGGGTGAATGAAAAACTGTTTTTT.